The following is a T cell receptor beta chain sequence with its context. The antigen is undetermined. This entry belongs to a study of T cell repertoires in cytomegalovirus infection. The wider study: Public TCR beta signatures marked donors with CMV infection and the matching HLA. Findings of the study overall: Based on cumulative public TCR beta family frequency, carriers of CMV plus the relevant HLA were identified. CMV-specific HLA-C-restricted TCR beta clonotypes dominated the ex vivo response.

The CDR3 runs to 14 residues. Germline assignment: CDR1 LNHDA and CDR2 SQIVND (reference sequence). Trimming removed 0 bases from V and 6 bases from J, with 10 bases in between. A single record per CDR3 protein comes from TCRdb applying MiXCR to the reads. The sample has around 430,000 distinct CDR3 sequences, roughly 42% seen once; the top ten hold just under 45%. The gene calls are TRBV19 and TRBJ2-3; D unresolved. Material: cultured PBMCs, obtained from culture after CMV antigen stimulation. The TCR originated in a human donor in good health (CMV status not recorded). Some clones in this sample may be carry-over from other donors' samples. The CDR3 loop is CASSIETEMDTQYF. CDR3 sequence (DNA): TGTGCCAGTAGTATAGAAACGGAAATGGATACGCAGTATTTT.